This T cell receptor (beta chain) is from a study of molecular identifiers for immune sequencing clone quantification. Study observations and caveats: Over 99% of effector molecules, yet under 1% of naive-cell molecules, were held by clones above 20 RNA copies.

On this clonotype itself: Its antigen is as yet unknown.

Looked up from germline, CDR1 is LGHNA and CDR2 is YSLEER. The ends lost 5 bases at V and 0 bases at J; junction bases unmatched: 10. The CDR3 totals 18 residues. TCRdb reprocessed the PCR reads with MiXCR, giving one entry per CDR3 protein. The sample includes about 500,000 distinct CDR3 sequences, roughly a fifth of them seen just once. The sample was naive CD8+ T cells from blood, with Jurkat cell RNA spiked in. Subset indicated: FACS-sorted CD8+CD4-CCR7+CD45RA+ naive T cells. This rearrangement joins TRBV4-3 to TRBJ2-7, with 13 bases fitting TRBD2. This clonotype was sampled from a human donor in good health. Some libraries in this study had Jurkat cell RNA spiked in. The CDR3 DNA sequence: TGCGCCAGCAGCTCCGGACTAGCGGGGGCCTGGAGCTCCTACGAGCAGTACTTC. Translation: CASSSGLAGAWSSYEQYF.